This T cell receptor (beta chain) is drawn from a study of T cell clonality in common variable immunodeficiency. Study-wide findings and caveats: Fewer TCRbeta clones were shared among CVID subjects than controls. CVID subjects had higher TCRbeta clonality than healthy controls, most marked in about a third.

This clone was counted a few times. The antigen is not known. The read ends 3 residues early relative to the CDR3; the germline J gene fills the gap. Other nucleotide sequences in the sample specify the same CDR3. Between the trimmed V and J ends, which lost 1 base and 1 base, there was a span of 9 bases. This CDR3 spans 15 amino acids. Germline CDR1 MNHNS, CDR2 SASEGT. Data came from immunoSEQ multiplex PCR; TCRdb stores just in-frame clones and leaves some out. This sample has tens of thousands of clones, each found more than once. Specimen: peripheral blood mononuclear cells. The clonotype originates from a person aged 18 to 75 in good health. This sequence joins TRBV6-1 and TRBJ2-3, with D possibly being TRBD2 (6 bases). The sequenced CDR3 bases are TGTGCCAGCAGTGAAGGGACGGGGGGCACAGATACG. Its protein is CASSEGTGGTDT. The complete CDR3 reads CASSEGTGGTDTQYF.